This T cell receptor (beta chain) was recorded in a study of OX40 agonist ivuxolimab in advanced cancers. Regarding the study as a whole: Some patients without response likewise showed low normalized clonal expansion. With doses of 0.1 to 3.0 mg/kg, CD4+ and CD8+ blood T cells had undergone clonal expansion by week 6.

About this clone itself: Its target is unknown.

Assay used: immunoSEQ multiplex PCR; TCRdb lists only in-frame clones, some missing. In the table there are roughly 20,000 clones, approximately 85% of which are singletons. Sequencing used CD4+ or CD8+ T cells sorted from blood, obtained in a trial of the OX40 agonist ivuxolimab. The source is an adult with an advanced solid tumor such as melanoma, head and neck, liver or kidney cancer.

The CDR3 here is CASSPRGGSTDTQYF. CDR3 sequence (DNA): TGTGCCAGCAGCCCTCGTGGAGGGAGCACAGATACGCAGTATTTT. The chain uses TRBV11-3 and TRBJ2-3, with D tentatively TRBD2 (6 bases). The ends were cut back, 5 bases at V and 0 bases at J, with 12 bases in the middle. The CDR3 sequence is 15 residues long. Germline V gene lookup returns CDR1 SGHNT and CDR2 YENEEA.